This T cell receptor (beta chain) appears in the sequencing data of a study of shared clonotypes between healthy human individuals. The study's findings and limits: Larger richness was generally estimated for naive than memory subsets.

The length of the CDR3 is 13 residues. The germline V and J ends were trimmed by 6 bases and 1 base, with 9 bases remaining between them. Per germline, CDR1 SGHTA and CDR2 FQGTGA. In this sample, this clone turned up a few times. Its antigen is undetermined. Generated by immunoSEQ multiplex PCR, the TCRdb table keeps only in-frame clones and is missing some. The sample carries about 2.3 million clones, more than 80% recorded once. The sequence came from a man aged 18 to 30 in good health. Some clones in this sample may be carry-over from other donors' samples. The chain recombines TRBV7-3 with TRBJ1-1, with D maybe TRBD1 (5 bases). The sequenced sample consisted of naive CD4+ T cells from PBMCs. Subset: CD45RA+ positively selected. CDR3 sequence: CASRITGNTEAFF. In DNA form, the CDR3 reads TGTGCCAGCAGGATCACAGGGAACACTGAAGCTTTCTTT.